The clone carrying this T cell receptor (beta chain) was detected ten times or more. The entry originates in a study of blood T cells in healthy people across ages. Primed by a sample-barcoded 5' primer and a J-beta primer mix, a second PCR proceeded for roughly 7 to 11 cycles. TCRdb re-analysed the 5' RACE reads in MiXCR, keeping a single row per CDR3 protein. The sample has hundreds of thousands of distinct CDR3 sequences; under 30% are singletons. From germline, CDR1 is SQVTM and CDR2 ANQGSEA. This CDR3 region has 15 residues. V gave up 4 bases and J gave up 9 bases; unmatched junction bases: 12. J is TRBJ2-1 and V is TRBV29-1; 10 bases match TRBD2. The specimen was blood. The TCR sequence derives from an elderly woman in good health. CDR3 protein: CSVARGASGGGEQFF. CDR3 in DNA: TGCAGCGTTGCTCGAGGGGCTAGCGGGGGTGGTGAGCAGTTCTTC.